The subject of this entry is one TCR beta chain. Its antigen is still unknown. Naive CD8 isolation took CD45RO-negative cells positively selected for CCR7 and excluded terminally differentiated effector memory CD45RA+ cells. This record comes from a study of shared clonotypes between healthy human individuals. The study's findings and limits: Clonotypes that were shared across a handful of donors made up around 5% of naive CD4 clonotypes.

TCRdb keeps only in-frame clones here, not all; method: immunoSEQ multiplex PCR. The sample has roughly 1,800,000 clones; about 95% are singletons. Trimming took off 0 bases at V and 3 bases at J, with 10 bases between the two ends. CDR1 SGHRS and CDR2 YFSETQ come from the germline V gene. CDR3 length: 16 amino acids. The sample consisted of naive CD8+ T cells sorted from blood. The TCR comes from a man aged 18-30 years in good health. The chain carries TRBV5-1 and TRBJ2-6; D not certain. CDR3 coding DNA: TGCGCCAGCAGCTTGGCGAATAGGCTTGGGGCCAACGTCCTGACTTTC. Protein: CASSLANRLGANVLTF.